This T cell receptor (beta chain) comes out of a study of CD8+ T cells in alopecia areata. Study details: Oral tofacitinib, 5 to 10 mg twice daily, was given in an open-label trial. Affected scalp percentage set treated patients' severity scores. Study-wide findings and caveats: In scalp and blood during tofacitinib, many expanded lesional clones persisted. Tofacitinib delivered significant drops in scalp clonality and in expanded CD8+ clones among the top 100.

As for treatment: oral pan-JAK inhibitor, 5-10 mg twice daily. This clone was found a few times. Its antigen is unknown. The CDR3 is made up of 13 amino acids. The V and J ends lost 3 bases and 6 bases respectively, with 10 bases between them. Germline V CDR1 and CDR2: SGHTA, FQGNSA. Extracted RNA was reverse transcribed into cDNA, the sequencing template. The data were produced by immunoSEQ multiplex PCR, yet TCRdb's version contains in-frame clones alone and is incomplete. The sample holds some 200,000 clones, around two fifths seen once. This specimen consisted of CD4+ T cells sorted from blood, obtained at approximately week 39, from a patient treated with tofacitinib. The origin of this receptor is a human donor with alopecia areata. The chain carries TRBV7-2 and TRBJ2-3; no firm D call. Written as DNA, the CDR3 is TGTGCCAGCAGCTTTTCCCCTTTGGATACGCAGTATTTT. Translating gives CASSFSPLDTQYF.